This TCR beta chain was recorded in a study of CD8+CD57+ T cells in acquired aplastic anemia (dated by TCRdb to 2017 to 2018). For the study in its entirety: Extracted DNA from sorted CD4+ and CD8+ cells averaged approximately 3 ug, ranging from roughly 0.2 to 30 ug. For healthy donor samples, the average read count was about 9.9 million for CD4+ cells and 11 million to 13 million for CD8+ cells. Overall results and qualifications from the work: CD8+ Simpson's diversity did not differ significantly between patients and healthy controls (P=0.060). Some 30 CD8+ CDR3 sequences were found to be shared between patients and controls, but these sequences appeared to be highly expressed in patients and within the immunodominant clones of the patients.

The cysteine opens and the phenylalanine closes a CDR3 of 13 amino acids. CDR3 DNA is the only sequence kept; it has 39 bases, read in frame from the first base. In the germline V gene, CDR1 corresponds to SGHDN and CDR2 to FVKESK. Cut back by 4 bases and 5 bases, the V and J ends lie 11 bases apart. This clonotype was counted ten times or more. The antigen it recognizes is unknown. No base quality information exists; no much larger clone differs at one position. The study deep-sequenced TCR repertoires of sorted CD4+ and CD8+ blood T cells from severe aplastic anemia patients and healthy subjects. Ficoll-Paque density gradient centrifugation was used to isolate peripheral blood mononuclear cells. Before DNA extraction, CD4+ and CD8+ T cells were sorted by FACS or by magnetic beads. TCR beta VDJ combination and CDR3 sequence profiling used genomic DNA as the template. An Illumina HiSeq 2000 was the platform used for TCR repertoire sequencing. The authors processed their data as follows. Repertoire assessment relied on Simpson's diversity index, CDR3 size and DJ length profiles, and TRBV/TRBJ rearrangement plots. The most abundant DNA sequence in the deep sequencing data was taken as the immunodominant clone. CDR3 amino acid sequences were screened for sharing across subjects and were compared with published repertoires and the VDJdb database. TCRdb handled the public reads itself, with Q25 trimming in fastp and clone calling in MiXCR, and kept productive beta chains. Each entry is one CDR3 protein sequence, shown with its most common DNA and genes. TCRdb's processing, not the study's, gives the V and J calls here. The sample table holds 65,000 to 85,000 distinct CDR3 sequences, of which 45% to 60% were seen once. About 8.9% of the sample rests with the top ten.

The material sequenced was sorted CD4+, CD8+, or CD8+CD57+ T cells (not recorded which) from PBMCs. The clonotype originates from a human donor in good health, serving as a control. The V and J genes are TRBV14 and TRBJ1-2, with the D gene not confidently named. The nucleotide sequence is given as TGTGCCAGCAGCCCTGGTTTACCTTATGGCTACACCTTC. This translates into CASSPGLPYGYTF.